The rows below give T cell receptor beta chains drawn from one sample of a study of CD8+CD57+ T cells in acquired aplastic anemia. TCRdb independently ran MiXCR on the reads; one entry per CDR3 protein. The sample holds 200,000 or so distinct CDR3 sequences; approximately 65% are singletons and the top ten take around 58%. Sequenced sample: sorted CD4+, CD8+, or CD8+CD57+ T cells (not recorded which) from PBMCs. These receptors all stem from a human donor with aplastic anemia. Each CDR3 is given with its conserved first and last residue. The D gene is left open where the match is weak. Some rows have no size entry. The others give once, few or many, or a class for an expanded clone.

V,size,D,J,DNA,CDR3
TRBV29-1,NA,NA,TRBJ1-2,TGCAGCGTTGAAGACAGAGCCACCCAATATGGCTACACCTTC,CSVEDRATQYGYTF
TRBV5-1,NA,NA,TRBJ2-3,TGCGCCAGCAGCCCGGGACTGAGTACAGATACGCAGTATTTT,CASSPGLSTDTQYF
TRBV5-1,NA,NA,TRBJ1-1,TGCGCCAGCACGGAGGGGGTGGTTACTGAAGCTTTCTTT,CASTEGVVTEAFF
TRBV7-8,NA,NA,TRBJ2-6,TGTGCCAGCATCCCTAGACCCTACTCTGGGGCCAACGTCCTGACTTTC,CASIPRPYSGANVLTF
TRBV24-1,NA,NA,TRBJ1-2,TGTGCCACCAGTGACAGGGGCCTTGGCTACACCTTC,CATSDRGLGYTF
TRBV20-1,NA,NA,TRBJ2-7,TGCAGTGCTGAACGGGGCGAGGAGCAGTACTTC,CSAERGEEQYF
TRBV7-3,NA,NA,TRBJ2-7,TGTGCCAGCAGCTTAAGTTCACAGGGTCCGACCTACGAGCAGTACTTC,CASSLSSQGPTYEQYF
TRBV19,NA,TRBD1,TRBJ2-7,TGTGCCAGTAGTAAATCCGGGACAGGGATCTACGAGCAGTACTTC,CASSKSGTGIYEQYF
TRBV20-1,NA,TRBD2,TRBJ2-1,TGCAGTGCAAGACTAGCGGGATCCTCCTACAATGAGCAGTTCTTC,CSARLAGSSYNEQFF
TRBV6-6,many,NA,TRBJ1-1,TGTGCCAGCAGTTACGGGGGACAATTGAACACTGAAGCTTTCTTT,CASSYGGQLNTEAFF
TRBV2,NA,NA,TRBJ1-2,TGTGCCAGCAGTGAAGGATCCCGGCAGACGAACACCTTC,CASSEGSRQTNTF
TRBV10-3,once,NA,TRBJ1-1,TGTGCCATCAGTGATAAGGGGAACACTGGAGCTTTCTTT,CAISDKGNTGAFF